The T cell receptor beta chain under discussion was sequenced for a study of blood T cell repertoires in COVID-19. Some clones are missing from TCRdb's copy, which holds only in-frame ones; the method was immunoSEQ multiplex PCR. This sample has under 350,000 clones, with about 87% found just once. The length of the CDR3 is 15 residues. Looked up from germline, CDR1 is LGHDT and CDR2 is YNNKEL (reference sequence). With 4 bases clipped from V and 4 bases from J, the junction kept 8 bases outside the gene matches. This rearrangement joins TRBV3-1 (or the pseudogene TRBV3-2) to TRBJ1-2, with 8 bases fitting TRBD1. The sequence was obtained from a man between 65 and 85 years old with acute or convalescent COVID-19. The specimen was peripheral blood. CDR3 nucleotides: TGTGCCAGCAGCCGGCGAACGGACAGGGCCTATGGCTACACCTTC. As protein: CASSRRTDRAYGYTF.